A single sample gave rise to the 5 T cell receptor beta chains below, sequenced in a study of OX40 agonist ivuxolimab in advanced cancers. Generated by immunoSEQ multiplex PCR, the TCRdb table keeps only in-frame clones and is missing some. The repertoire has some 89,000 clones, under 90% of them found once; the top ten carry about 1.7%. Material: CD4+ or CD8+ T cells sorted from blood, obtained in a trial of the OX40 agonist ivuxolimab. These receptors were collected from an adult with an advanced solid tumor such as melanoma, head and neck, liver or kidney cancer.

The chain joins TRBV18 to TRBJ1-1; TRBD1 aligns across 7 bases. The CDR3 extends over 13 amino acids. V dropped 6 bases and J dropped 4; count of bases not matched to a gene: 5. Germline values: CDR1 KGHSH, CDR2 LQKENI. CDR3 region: CASSPGQATEAFF. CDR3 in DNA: TGTGCCAGCTCCCCCGGACAGGCCACTGAAGCTTTCTTT. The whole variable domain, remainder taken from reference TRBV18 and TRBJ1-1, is NAGVMQNPRHLVRRRGQEARLRCSPMKGHSHVYWYRQLPEEGLKFMVYLQKENIIDESGMPKERFSAEFPKEGPSILRIQQVVRGDSAAYFCASSPGQATEAFFGQGTRLTVV.

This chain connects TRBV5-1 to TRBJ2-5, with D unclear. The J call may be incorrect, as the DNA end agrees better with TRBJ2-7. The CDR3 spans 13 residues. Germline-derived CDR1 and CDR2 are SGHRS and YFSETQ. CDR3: CASSIAGSYEQYF. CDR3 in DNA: TGCGCCAGCAGTATAGCTGGGTCCTACGAGCAGTACTTC.

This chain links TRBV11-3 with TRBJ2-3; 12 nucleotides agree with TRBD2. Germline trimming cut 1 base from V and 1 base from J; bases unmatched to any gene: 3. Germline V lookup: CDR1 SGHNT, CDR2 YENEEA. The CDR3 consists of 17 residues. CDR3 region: CASSLGLAGVRTDTQYF. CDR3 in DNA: TGTGCCAGCAGCTTAGGACTAGCGGGGGTGCGCACAGATACGCAGTATTTT.

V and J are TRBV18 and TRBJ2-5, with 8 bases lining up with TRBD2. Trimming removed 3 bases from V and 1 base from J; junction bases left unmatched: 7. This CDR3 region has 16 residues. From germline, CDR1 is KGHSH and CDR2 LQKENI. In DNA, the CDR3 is TGTGCCAGCTCACCTAAGCGGGGGCCCCTCCAAGAGACCCAGTACTTC. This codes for CASSPKRGPLQETQYF.

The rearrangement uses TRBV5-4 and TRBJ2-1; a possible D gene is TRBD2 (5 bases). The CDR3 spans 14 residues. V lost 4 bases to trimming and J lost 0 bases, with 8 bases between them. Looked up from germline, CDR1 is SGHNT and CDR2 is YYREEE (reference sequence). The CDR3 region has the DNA TGTGCCAGCAGCCGGGATAGCTCCTACAATGAGCAGTTCTTC. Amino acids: CASSRDSSYNEQFF.